Below are 23 T cell receptor beta chains sequenced from a single sample in a study of CD8+CD57+ T cells in acquired aplastic anemia. Profiling of TCR beta VDJ combinations and CDR3 sequences used genomic DNA as template. MiXCR, run by TCRdb on the reads, gives a single entry per CDR3 protein. The sample lists hundreds of thousands of distinct CDR3 sequences, roughly 50% occurring once. Before being chosen for sequencing, patients had shown CD8+CD57+ cell expansion by flow cytometry. Material: sorted CD4+, CD8+, or CD8+CD57+ T cells (not recorded which) from PBMCs. The receptors were gathered from a human donor with aplastic anemia.

Concerning this clonotype: The CDR3 end shows no conserved phenylalanine or tryptophan, and so a read error is likely. Because the CDR3's place on the DNA is in doubt, the DNA is left out and the CDR3 is given as listed by TCRdb. The CDR3 reads CSARDPGARIY. The chain links TRBV20-1 to TRBJ1-1; the table's D call of TRBD1 was not tested on the DNA. The CDR3 spans 11 residues, counting both ends. Per the germline V gene, CDR1 is DFQATT and CDR2 is SNEGSKA (reference sequence).

The V gene is TRBV15, the J gene TRBJ1-1; 8 positions match TRBD1. In germline, CDR1 is LNHNV, CDR2 YYDKDF (reference sequence). This CDR3 comprises 14 residues. The junction had 7 bases not matched to a gene; V was cut back by 3 bases and J by 7 bases. The CDR3: CATSSYRGKVEAFF. CDR3 coding DNA: TGTGCCACCAGCAGCTACAGGGGGAAAGTTGAAGCTTTCTTT.

This clonotype has only a few counts. The chain links TRBV15 to TRBJ1-5; no clear D gene. The germline gives CDR1 LNHNV, CDR2 YYDKDF (reference sequence). The V end lost 1 base, the J end lost 4 bases, and 2 bases lay between the germline ends. This CDR3 region has 12 residues. This chain's CDR3 is CATSRGNQPQHF. For the CDR3, the DNA is TGTGCCACCAGCAGAGGGAATCAGCCCCAGCATTTT.

This clonotype was seen more than once but under ten times. A much larger clone is a single base away; this may be a read error. The V gene is TRBV2, the J gene TRBJ2-3; 7 nucleotides line up with TRBD1. The length of the CDR3 is 13 residues. Germline-derived CDR1 and CDR2 are SNHLY and FYNNEI. CDR3 bases: TGTGCCCGCAGCCGAGGGGGCGGAGATACGCAGTATTTT. Translated: CARSRGGGDTQYF.

The chain couples TRBV19 to TRBJ1-1, with a weak D call TRBD1 (5 bases). CDR1 is LNHDA, CDR2 SQIVND, per germline (reference sequence). This CDR3 is built from 14 residues. Trimming shortened V by 5 bases and J by 4 bases, and 14 bases separated the two germline ends. CDR3 amino acids: CASSQTGQGTEAFF. CDR3 nucleotide sequence: TGTGCCAGTAGTCAGACGGGTCAGGGCACTGAAGCTTTCTTT.

This clonotype came up many times. V usage is TRBV28 and J usage is TRBJ1-2, with 8 positions matching TRBD1. CDR1 is MDHEN and CDR2 is SYDVKM in the germline V gene. V dropped 9 bases and J dropped 4; count of bases not matched to a gene: 7. This CDR3 contains 13 residues. CDR3 nucleotides: TGTGCCAGTCAGGGGGCTGGCATCTATGGCTACACCTTC. It yields the protein CASQGAGIYGYTF.

This clonotype was observed at least ten times. V and J are TRBV11-2 and TRBJ2-3; D possibly corresponds to TRBD1 (6 bases). Germline assignment: CDR1 SGHAT and CDR2 FQNNGV. The CDR3 totals 12 residues. V gave up 3 bases and J gave up 6 bases, with 7 bases separating them. This chain's CDR3 is CASSLQGDTQYF. The CDR3 DNA is TGTGCCAGCAGCTTGCAGGGGGATACGCAGTATTTT.

The chain links TRBV15 to TRBJ2-3; 7 nucleotides agree with TRBD1. The CDR3 is 14 residues long. V dropped 5 bases and J dropped 6; count of bases not matched to a gene: 8. Germline V lookup: CDR1 LNHNV, CDR2 YYDKDF (reference sequence). The CDR3 protein is CATSDRQGGDTQYF. The CDR3 nucleotides are TGTGCCACCAGCGATCGACAGGGTGGGGATACGCAGTATTTT.

In the case of this clonotype: This sequence may be a read error, since a much larger clone differs from it by one base. Lacking the conserved final phenylalanine or tryptophan, this CDR3 likely reflects a read error. The chain is built from TRBV25-1 and TRBJ2-5, with 11 nucleotides matching TRBD2. This CDR3 contains 16 residues. Germline V CDR1 and CDR2: MGHDK, SYGVNS. As DNA, the CDR3 is TGCGCCAGCAGCCAGTTAGCGGGGGGGGTTCGAGAGACCCAGTACTCC. This sequence encodes CASSQLAGGVRETQYS.

There are many counts of this clonotype. J is TRBJ2-1 and V is TRBV20-1, with 13 bases lining up with TRBD2. This CDR3 contains 14 residues. V shed 4 bases and J 10 bases; nucleotides not matched to a gene: 7. Germline V lookup: CDR1 DFQATT, CDR2 SNEGSKA (reference sequence). The CDR3 sequence: CSATTSGGAREQFF. The CDR3 DNA follows: TGCAGTGCTACAACTAGCGGGGGGGCCCGGGAGCAGTTCTTC.

In its sample, this clonotype was seen many times. This rearrangement joins TRBV7-8 to TRBJ2-7; 7 bases line up with TRBD1. J lost 6 bases, V lost 1 base, and 9 bases had no gene match. The CDR3 is 15 amino acids. The germline V gene encodes CDR1 SGHVS and CDR2 FQNEAQ. The CDR3 spells CASSLVQGDRAEQYF. DNA of the CDR3: TGTGCCAGCAGCTTAGTCCAGGGGGATAGGGCCGAGCAGTACTTC.

This chain uses TRBV10-3 with TRBJ2-1; 15 bases agree with TRBD2. CDR3 length equals 16 residues. The junction had 5 bases not matched to a gene; V was cut back by 6 bases and J by 5 bases. Per germline, CDR1 ENHRY and CDR2 SYGVKD. The CDR3 spells CAISPGLAGGHNEQFF. The CDR3 bases are TGTGCCATCAGCCCGGGACTAGCGGGGGGCCACAATGAGCAGTTCTTC.

V gene TRBV7-9 combines with J gene TRBJ1-2, with D maybe TRBD1 (6 bases). Looked up from germline, CDR1 is SEHNR and CDR2 is FQNEAQ (reference sequence). The germline V and J ends were trimmed by 5 bases and 2 bases, with 15 bases remaining between them. The CDR3 has 15 residues. Written as DNA, the CDR3 is TGTGCCAGCAGCCCCCTCCTCACAGGGAACTATGGCTACACCTTC. Protein: CASSPLLTGNYGYTF.

This clonotype showed up just a few times. A junction boundary mismatches the germline segment, possibly from a read error. The chain couples TRBV9 to TRBJ1-1; D not resolved. The CDR3 runs to 13 residues. The germline V gene encodes CDR1 SGDLS and CDR2 YYNGEE. The CDR3 loop is CASIVVGSPEAFF. For the CDR3, the DNA is TGTGCCAGCATCGTAGTGGGGAGTCCTGAAGCTTTCTTT.

This chain uses TRBV19 with TRBJ2-1, with a possible D match to TRBD2 (7 bases). This CDR3 contains 17 residues. V gave up 3 bases and J gave up 3 bases, with 18 bases separating them. Germline values: CDR1 LNHDA, CDR2 SQIVND (reference sequence). The CDR3 loop reads CASSMGGGTPNYNEQFF. The CDR3 nucleotides are TGTGCCAGTAGTATGGGGGGAGGGACACCGAACTACAATGAGCAGTTCTTC.

This clonotype was recorded at least ten times. The junction shows a germline mismatch at one end, possibly a read error. The chain employs TRBV29-1 and TRBJ2-7; 11 bases fit TRBD1. The CDR3 has 12 residues. The germline V gene encodes CDR1 SQVTM and CDR2 ANQGSEA. CDR3: CSVQAGTGGRDF. DNA of the CDR3: TGCAGCGTCCAGGCCGGGACAGGGGGGAGAGACTTC.

This clonotype was counted ten times or more. The rearrangement links TRBV7-8 to TRBJ2-3, with D uncertain. The CDR3 extends over 12 amino acids. Germline V gives CDR1 SGHVS, CDR2 FQNEAQ. Trimming cost V 5 bases and J 6 bases, with 9 bases left between them. This chain's CDR3 is CASSQFLDTQYF. CDR3 nucleotides: TGTGCCAGCAGCCAATTCCTGGATACGCAGTATTTT.

This rearrangement joins TRBV19 to TRBJ1-1; 10 nucleotides match TRBD1. CDR3 length: 14 residues. V lost 4 bases and J lost 7; bases outside the gene matches: 6. The V gene's germline CDR1 is LNHDA and CDR2 SQIVND (reference sequence). The CDR3 region is CASSTGQGTGEAFF. The CDR3 coding sequence is TGTGCCAGTAGTACGGGACAGGGGACGGGTGAAGCTTTCTTT.

The V call is TRBV7-9, the J call TRBJ2-7; 8 bases are a match to TRBD2. The V gene's germline CDR1 is SEHNR and CDR2 FQNEAQ (reference sequence). V lost 7 bases, J lost 3 bases, and 11 bases stayed unmatched. This CDR3 spans 15 amino acids. The CDR3, as DNA: TGTGCCAGCACCTATCCGGGGGGGGGGGACTACGAGCAGTACTTC. This sequence encodes CASTYPGGGDYEQYF.

The rearrangement links TRBV2 to TRBJ2-1; 7 bases are a match to TRBD2. Trimming removed 6 bases from V and 3 bases from J; junction bases left unmatched: 8. Germline V gene data show CDR1 as SNHLY and CDR2 as FYNNEI. The CDR3 is 15 amino acids. CDR3 loop: CASRTGRDGYNEQFF. Written as DNA, the CDR3 is TGTGCCAGCAGGACGGGGAGGGACGGCTACAATGAGCAGTTCTTC.

This clonotype was observed a handful of times. The chain carries TRBV2 and TRBJ2-1, with 16 bases identical to TRBD2. CDR1 is SNHLY and CDR2 is FYNNEI in the germline V gene. The junction had 9 bases not matched to a gene; V was cut back by 1 base and J by 0 bases. This CDR3 is built from 21 residues. The CDR3 spells CASSEVLGLAGGSSSYNEQFF. DNA for the CDR3: TGTGCCAGCAGTGAAGTATTGGGACTAGCGGGGGGGAGTAGCTCCTACAATGAGCAGTTCTTC.

V gene TRBV14 combines with J gene TRBJ1-1; no definite D call. Germline assignment: CDR1 SGHDN and CDR2 FVKESK. The CDR3 spans 13 residues. V was clipped by 4 bases and J by 1 base, with 7 bases between them. The CDR3 spells CASSPLPNTEAFF. The CDR3 region has the DNA TGTGCCAGCAGCCCCTTGCCGAACACTGAAGCTTTCTTT. Full variable domain (remainder filled in from reference TRBV14 and TRBJ1-1): EAGVTQFPSHSVIEKGQTVTLRCDPISGHDNLYWYRRVMGKEIKFLLHFVKESKQDESGMPNNRFLAERTGGTYSTLKVQPAELEDSGVYFCASSPLPNTEAFFGQGTRLTVV.

This clonotype was recorded at least ten times. V usage is TRBV15 and J usage is TRBJ1-3; D remains ambiguous. The CDR3 sequence is 16 residues long. V gave up 0 bases and J gave up 4 bases, with 13 bases separating them. CDR1 is LNHNV, CDR2 YYDKDF, per germline (reference sequence). For the CDR3, the DNA is TGTGCCACCAGCAGAGATTACAGTTTAAGGGGAAACACCATATATTTT. This gives the protein CATSRDYSLRGNTIYF.